Only one count was recorded for the clone carrying this T cell receptor beta chain. Its antigen remains unidentified. During the collection period, no donor immune events like infections were recorded. This sample was taken from a study of identifying expanded T cells in peripheral blood. Study-level findings and limits: Over about two and four weeks, about 15 and 19 clones changed, versus around 1.2 between replicates.

The method was immunoSEQ multiplex PCR; TCRdb's version includes in-frame clones alone and lacks a portion of them. This sample has roughly 61,000 clones; roughly 89% occur once, and the top ten carry roughly 3.6%. V shed 4 bases and J 4 bases; nucleotides not matched to a gene: 11. The germline V gene encodes CDR1 SGHRS and CDR2 YFSETQ. This CDR3 comprises 16 residues. Sequences were obtained from blood. This rearrangement joins TRBV5-1 to TRBJ2-1; 7 bases line up with TRBD2. This sequence originates from a person aged 18 to 70 in good health. The CDR3 nucleotides are TGCGCCAGCAGCAAGTTATCTAGCGGTGGATACAATGAGCAGTTCTTC. Protein product: CASSKLSSGGYNEQFF.